The 20 T cell receptor beta chains in this list originate from one sample, sequenced in a study of T cell clonality in common variable immunodeficiency. The assay was immunoSEQ multiplex PCR, and TCRdb's table has in-frame clones only and misses some. The record shows 60,000 to 75,000 clones for this sample, with no singletons present. Material for sequencing was peripheral blood mononuclear cells. All receptors come from a person between 18 and 75 years old in good health.

This clone came up many times. The sequenced fragment ends 3 residues before the CDR3 boundary, so the rest is inferred from the germline J gene. The V and J genes are TRBV6-2 or TRBV6-3 and TRBJ2-5; D remains ambiguous. Germline loops: CDR1 MNHEY, CDR2 SVGEGT. Trimming took 3 bases from V and 5 from J, leaving 4 bases between them. This CDR3 is built from 11 residues. The CDR3 DNA, read in part, is TGTGCCAGCAGTTATCCGGAGACC. Its translation: CASSYPET. The full CDR3 protein is CASSYPETQYF.

This clone was picked up many times. The CDR3 end falls 3 residues outside the read, so it is completed with the germline J gene. This rearrangement joins TRBV29-1 to TRBJ2-2, with D possibly TRBD1 on 5 matching bases. There are 14 residues in the CDR3. The ends were cut back, 7 bases at V and 7 bases at J, with 19 bases in the middle. Per germline, CDR1 SQVTM and CDR2 ANQGSEA. The CDR3: CSAKVGAQDGELFF. The sequenced CDR3 bases are TGCAGCGCCAAGGTAGGGGCGCAGGACGGGGAG.

This clone came up many times. The read comes to an end 3 residues before the CDR3 does, leaving the germline J gene to fill in the end. The chain joins TRBV5-1 to TRBJ2-1; TRBD2 aligns across 9 bases. Germline V gives CDR1 SGHRS, CDR2 YFSETQ. V shed 0 bases, J shed 7 bases, and the junction held 5 bases outside the gene matches. The CDR3 runs to 15 residues. CDR3 bases read: TGCGCCAGCAGCTTGGGTAGCGGGAGAACTAATGAG. Translating gives CASSLGSGRTNE. From start to end, the CDR3 is CASSLGSGRTNEQFF.

This clone was picked up many times. The CDR3 end lies 3 residues beyond the end of the read and is filled in from the germline J gene. This sequence joins TRBV2 and TRBJ1-5; the match to TRBD1 covers 10 bases. J was trimmed by 6 bases and V by 6 bases; bases with no gene match: 5. Germline assignment: CDR1 SNHLY and CDR2 FYNNEI. This CDR3 has 14 residues. The chain's CDR3 is CASRGDRGGQPQHF. Partial CDR3 DNA: TGTGCCAGCAGGGGGGACAGGGGAGGTCAGCCC. The entire variable domain, with the rest obtained from reference TRBV2 and TRBJ1-5, is as follows: EPEVTQTPSHQVTQMGQEVILRCVPISNHLYFYWYRQILGQKVEFLVSFYNNEISEKSEIFDDQFSVERPDGSNFTLKIRSTKLEDSAMYFCASRGDRGGQPQHFGDGTRLSIL.

This clone was recorded a few times. The read finishes 3 residues shy of the CDR3 end, and the germline J gene is used to complete it. V usage is TRBV5-4 and J usage is TRBJ2-7; a weak D match, TRBD2 (5 bases). This CDR3 is built from 16 residues. Germline CDR1 reads SGHNT; CDR2 reads YYREEE (reference sequence). Trimming left V 3 bases short and J 4 bases short, with 20 bases between. Partial CDR3 DNA: TGTGCCAGCAGCTCCGGGGTGGGATCAGGCCTTTACGAG. Amino acids: CASSSGVGSGLYE. The complete CDR3 protein is CASSSGVGSGLYEQYF. Filled out from reference TRBV5-4 and TRBJ2-7, the complete variable domain reads ETGVTQSPTHLIKTRGQQVTLRCSSQSGHNTVSWYQQALGQGPQFIFQYYREEENGRGNFPPRFSGLQFPNYSSELNVNALELDDSALYLCASSSGVGSGLYEQYFGPGTRLTVT.

This clone has at least ten counts. Its ends do not fully match the called genes, so a read error is possible. The read halts 3 residues ahead of the CDR3 end, with the missing end drawn from the germline J gene. The chain links TRBV4-2 to TRBJ2-2, with unresolved D. Germline V gene lookup returns CDR1 LGHNA and CDR2 YNFKEQ. This CDR3 comprises 16 residues. CDR3 bases read: TGCGCCAGCAGCCAAGATCAAGGCAGGAACACCGGGGAG. Residues: CASSQDQGRNTGE. The full CDR3 reads CASSQDQGRNTGELFF.

This clone was recorded a few times. A much larger clone differs by one base, so this may be a read error. CDR3 sequence: CASSLAQGDLETQYF. The covered CDR3 bases are TGTGCCAGCAGCTTGGCCCAAGGGGACTTAGAGACC. The chain employs TRBV5-5 and TRBJ2-5, with TRBD2 as a possible D gene (6 bases). The read falls 3 residues short of the CDR3 end, and the missing part is taken from the germline J gene. Trimming cost V 0 bases and J 4 bases, with 13 bases left between them. Germline V gives CDR1 SGHKS, CDR2 YYEKEE (reference sequence). This CDR3 region has 15 residues.

This clone was seen repeatedly, ten times or more. The CDR3 is cut off 3 residues early in the read; its end comes from the germline J gene. The chain couples TRBV30 to TRBJ2-5; 9 bases map to TRBD1. The V and J ends lost 1 base and 7 bases, in that order; junction bases with no gene match: 10. In germline, CDR1 is GTSNPN, CDR2 SVGIG (reference sequence). This CDR3 is 15 amino acids long. CDR3 amino acids: CAWSAGQGSVGTQYF. The part of the CDR3 DNA that was read is TGTGCCTGGAGTGCGGGACAGGGTTCGGTGGGGACC.

This clone was counted at least ten times. The CDR3 goes on 3 residues after the read ends, and that part is filled in from the germline J gene. The rearrangement uses TRBV20-1 and TRBJ2-3; D gene unclear. In germline, CDR1 is DFQATT, CDR2 SNEGSKA (reference sequence). V dropped 6 bases and J dropped 2 bases, with 6 bases sitting between them. The length of the CDR3 is 11 residues. CDR3 in amino acids: CSAPSTDTQYF. Incomplete CDR3 DNA: TGCAGTGCCCCCTCCACAGATACG.

In its sample, this clone was seen many times. The read is 3 residues too short to cover the CDR3 end, so that end is filled in from the germline J gene. V is TRBV13 and J is TRBJ2-2; TRBD1 might be the D (5 bases). The CDR3 is 16 residues long. Germline V gene data show CDR1 as PRHDT and CDR2 as FYEKMQ (reference sequence). The V and J ends lost 6 bases and 0 bases respectively, with 14 bases between them. The CDR3 bases that were read are TGTGCCAGCAGTACAGGCTCCCCATCGAACACCGGGGAG. Its translation: CASSTGSPSNTGE. The whole CDR3 region reads CASSTGSPSNTGELFF. The full variable domain, its missing parts supplied by reference TRBV13 and TRBJ2-2, is AAGVIQSPRHLIKEKRETATLKCYPIPRHDTVYWYQQGPGQDPQFLISFYEKMQSDKGSIPDRFSAQQFSDYHSELNMSSLELGDSALYFCASSTGSPSNTGELFFGEGSRLTVL.

This clone has ten or more counts. The CDR3 end lies 3 residues beyond the end of the read and is filled in from the germline J gene. This sequence joins TRBV18 and TRBJ2-5; TRBD1 agrees at 7 bases. Unmatched junction bases numbered 10, after V lost 4 bases and J lost 2 bases. The CDR3 runs to 16 residues. The V gene's germline CDR1 is KGHSH and CDR2 LQKENI. The CDR3 DNA, read in part, is TGTGCCAGCTCACTATACAGGGGATCCCTTCAAGAGACC. The encoded protein is CASSLYRGSLQET. The entire CDR3 protein reads CASSLYRGSLQETQYF.

This clone was observed many times. The read is 3 residues too short to cover the CDR3 end, so that end is filled in from the germline J gene. The chain employs TRBV12-3 or TRBV12-4 and TRBJ2-4, with a possible D match to TRBD2 (6 bases). The ends were cut back, 5 bases at V and 3 bases at J, with 8 bases in the middle. The CDR3 sequence is 13 residues long. The DNA read from the CDR3 is TGTGCCAGCAGTGGCGGGGACAAAAACATT. This translates into CASSGGDKNI. The CDR3 in its entirety is CASSGGDKNIQYF.

This clone has more than one count but fewer than ten. CDR3 sequence reads: CASSGQGAYNDYTF. The part of the CDR3 DNA that was read is TGTGCCAGCTCGGGACAGGGGGCATACAATGAC. This chain links TRBV18 with TRBJ1-2, with 12 bases lining up with TRBD1. The sequence runs out 3 residues before the end of the CDR3; the remainder is reconstructed from the germline J gene. The CDR3 length is 14 residues. Germline V gene lookup returns CDR1 KGHSH and CDR2 LQKENI.

This clone was found many times. The sequenced fragment ends 3 residues before the CDR3 boundary, so the rest is inferred from the germline J gene. The chain combines TRBV7-3 with TRBJ2-1; TRBD2 matches at 7 bases. The CDR3 runs 15 residues. Trimming took 5 bases from V and 7 from J; bases not matched to a gene: 11. Germline V gives CDR1 SGHTA, CDR2 FQGTGA. This CDR3 reads CASSPVGGSRNEQFF. CDR3 bases read: TGTGCCAGCAGCCCCGTGGGCGGGAGTAGGAATGAG.

This clone was observed many times. Read data end 3 residues before the CDR3 end; the end is taken from the germline J gene. This chain joins TRBV5-4 and TRBJ1-2; D ambiguous. Germline V gene data show CDR1 as SGHNT and CDR2 as YYREEE (reference sequence). Trimming left V 2 bases short and J 5 bases short, with 10 bases between. The CDR3 sequence is 13 residues long. CDR3 DNA, as far as it was read: TGTGCCAGCAGCTTAACACCCCCTTATGGC. Amino acids: CASSLTPPYG. The CDR3 as a whole reads CASSLTPPYGYTF.

This clone was detected many times. The CDR3 DNA, read in part, is TGTGCCAGCAGCTTAGTCACTAGCGGGGGTGAG. Protein sequence: CASSLVTSGGE. The entire CDR3 protein is CASSLVTSGGEQFF. This sequence joins TRBV7-2 and TRBJ2-1; 11 positions match TRBD2. The missing CDR3 end, 3 residues past where the read stops, is filled in from the germline J gene. Trimming at V came to 1 base and at J to 9 bases, leaving 2 bases not matched to a gene. This CDR3 region has 14 residues. CDR1 is SGHTA and CDR2 is FQGNSA in the germline V gene. Looking up the rest from reference TRBV7-2 and TRBJ2-1 gives the full variable domain: GAGVSQSPSNKVTEKGKDVELRCDPISGHTALYWYRQSLGQGLEFLIYFQGNSAPDKSGLPSDRFSAERTGGSVSTLTIQRTQQEDSAVYLCASSLVTSGGEQFFGPGTRLTVL.

This clone was seen ten or more times. The missing CDR3 end, 3 residues past where the read stops, is filled in from the germline J gene. The rearrangement links TRBV10-3 to TRBJ2-1; D is perhaps TRBD2 (6 bases). CDR3 length: 15 residues. The V gene's germline CDR1 is ENHRY and CDR2 SYGVKD. Trimming took 5 bases from V and 5 from J, leaving 16 bases between them. The covered CDR3 bases are TGTGCCATCAGTCTGACGGGACTGTACAACAATGAG. Its translation: CAISLTGLYNNE. In full, the CDR3 is CAISLTGLYNNEQFF.

The table lists this clone with many counts. Coverage ceases 3 residues before the CDR3 finishes, and the germline J gene fills in the end. The chain employs TRBV7-6 and TRBJ2-3; the D gene is possibly TRBD2 (6 bases). V dropped 1 base and J dropped 1 base, with 12 bases sitting between them. This CDR3 has 16 amino acids. Per the germline V gene, CDR1 is SGHVS and CDR2 is FNYEAQ. CDR3 DNA, as far as it was read: TGTGCCAGCAGCTTAGTTTTCGCTAGCGGCACAGATACG. It encodes CASSLVFASGTDT. The entire CDR3 protein is CASSLVFASGTDTQYF.

This clone was picked up many times. The missing CDR3 end, 3 residues past where the read stops, is filled in from the germline J gene. The V and J genes are TRBV7-1 and TRBJ2-7; 14 bases agree with TRBD2. TRBV7-1 is an open reading frame, and its role is uncertain. CDR3 length: 21 residues. Germline trimming cut 3 bases from V and 3 bases from J; bases unmatched to any gene: 19. The sequenced CDR3 bases are TGTGCCAGCAGCTCCCGACTAGCGGGAGGGTTCCAAGACCTGGTCCGCTACGAG. It is translated as CASSSRLAGGFQDLVRYE. The full-length CDR3 reads as CASSSRLAGGFQDLVRYEQYF.

This clone has at least ten counts. Sequencing ends 3 residues short of the CDR3 end; the germline J gene provides the rest. This sequence joins TRBV5-1 and TRBJ1-4, with a tentative D call TRBD1 (5 bases). V lost 4 bases, J lost 8 bases, and 18 bases lay in between. This CDR3 has 15 residues. Germline V CDR1 and CDR2: SGHRS, YFSETQ. CDR3 region: CASSPAVRGREKLFF. Incomplete CDR3 DNA: TGCGCCAGCAGCCCGGCCGTTCGGGGGAGGGAAAAA.